A selection of T cell receptor beta chains follows, all from one sample in a study of blood T cells in healthy people across ages. TCRdb itself ran the 5' RACE reads through MiXCR, one entry per CDR3 protein. The sample lists about 640,000 distinct CDR3 sequences; roughly two fifths were seen once. The sequencing sample was made of blood. The source of these receptors is a man aged 80 or over in good health. Both conserved end residues are part of each CDR3. Fields, in order: D gene, V gene, J gene, clone size, CDR3 protein, CDR3 DNA. A D gene is named only where the DNA matches it firmly. Expanded clones are given a class, and other clones once, few, many or no size at all.

NA	TRBV11-2	TRBJ2-5	NA	CASSPWTDLQETQYF	TGTGCCAGCAGCCCATGGACAGACCTACAAGAGACCCAGTACTTC
TRBD2	TRBV12-3/TRBV12-4	TRBJ2-7	NA	CASSRGSGTSSLSEQYF	TGTGCCAGCAGTAGGGGTAGTGGGACTAGTAGCCTGTCAGAGCAGTACTTC
TRBD2	TRBV5-4	TRBJ2-1	NA	CASSIRTSRYNEQFF	TGTGCCAGCAGCATAAGGACTAGCCGCTACAATGAGCAGTTCTTC
NA	TRBV7-2	TRBJ2-1	few	CASSLILGPSSYNEQFF	TGTGCCAGCAGCTTAATTCTCGGGCCCTCTTCCTACAATGAGCAGTTCTTC
TRBD2	TRBV11-2	TRBJ2-7	NA	CASSLGLAHEQYF	TGTGCCAGCAGCTTAGGACTAGCACACGAGCAGTACTTC
NA	TRBV6-2/TRBV6-3	TRBJ2-7	NA	CASSSNPYEQYF	TGTGCCAGCAGTTCGAATCCCTACGAGCAGTACTTC
NA	TRBV6-2/TRBV6-3	TRBJ2-5	NA	CASSVQVRETQYF	TGTGCCAGCAGCGTACAGGTTCGGGAGACCCAGTACTTC
TRBD1	TRBV20-1	TRBJ1-5	NA	CSAIDRGGYSNQPQHF	TGCAGTGCCATAGACAGGGGAGGATATAGCAATCAGCCCCAGCATTTT
TRBD2	TRBV20-1	TRBJ2-5	NA	CSASRAGGLKETQYF	TGCAGTGCTAGTCGAGCGGGGGGGTTGAAAGAGACCCAGTACTTC
NA	TRBV7-2	TRBJ2-1	NA	CASSLSGQVEEQFF	TGTGCCAGCAGCCTTAGCGGTCAGGTAGAGGAGCAGTTCTTC